The 22 T cell receptor beta chains below come from one sample, sequenced in a study of cytomegalovirus exposure and HLA in healthy donors. PCR employed 60 Vbeta and 13 Jbeta primers. The protocol was immunoSEQ multiplex PCR, while the TCRdb copy is restricted to in-frame clones and leaves out a portion. The table has approximately 140,000 clones, 70% to 80% seen once. The material sequenced was PBMCs. These receptors all stem from a female donor in good health and CMV-seronegative.

This chain links TRBV7-9 with TRBJ1-5, with 8 nucleotides matching TRBD1. The CDR3 contains 14 residues. CDR1 is SEHNR and CDR2 is FQNEAQ in the germline V gene (reference sequence). The V gene end was trimmed by 8 bases and the J gene end by 3 bases; junction bases not matched to a gene: 6. The chain's CDR3 is CASGTGGYNQPQHF. As DNA, the CDR3 is TGTGCCAGCGGGACAGGAGGGTACAATCAGCCCCAGCATTTT.

This chain uses TRBV6-1 with TRBJ1-2; possible D gene TRBD1, 5 bases. The CDR3 covers 16 residues. Trimming took 2 bases from V and 7 from J, leaving 20 bases between them. The germline gives CDR1 MNHNS, CDR2 SASEGT. CDR3 sequence (DNA): TGTGCCAGCAGTGAAAAGGGCAGGGTTTCCCCCCGTGGCTACACCTTC. Amino acids: CASSEKGRVSPRGYTF.

The V gene is TRBV2, the J gene TRBJ2-1; D is possibly TRBD2 (5 bases). The CDR3 covers 11 residues. Germline assignment: CDR1 SNHLY and CDR2 FYNNEI. V was cut by 8 bases and J by 13 bases, with 15 bases left in between. CDR3 loop: CASGGRVDQFF. The CDR3 DNA reads as TGTGCCAGCGGCGGGCGGGTTGATCAGTTCTTC.

This clone was found a few times. This same CDR3 is encoded by further DNA sequences in the sample. This chain uses TRBV7-9 with TRBJ1-5; D perhaps matches TRBD1 (6 bases). Germline V gene sequence: CDR1 SEHNR, CDR2 FQNEAQ (reference sequence). V was cut by 1 base and J by 5 bases, with 6 bases left in between. The length of the CDR3 is 13 residues. The CDR3 reads CASSLEGDQPQHF. CDR3 sequence (DNA): TGTGCCAGCAGCTTAGAGGGGGATCAGCCCCAGCATTTT.

The chain recombines TRBV11-3 with TRBJ2-1, with 7 bases that match TRBD2. With V trimmed by 5 bases and J by 9 bases, 4 bases remained unmatched. CDR3 length: 12 amino acids. CDR1 and CDR2 (germline): SGHNT, YENEEA. Here the CDR3 reads CASSRGVGEQFF. CDR3 DNA sequence: TGTGCCAGCAGCCGGGGGGTGGGTGAGCAGTTCTTC.

A single count supports this clone. The chain joins TRBV14 to TRBJ1-1; D might be TRBD1 (6 bases). Germline V gene data show CDR1 as SGHDN and CDR2 as FVKESK. The CDR3 has 16 residues. Deletions cut 3 bases from V and 4 bases from J, with 18 bases between. Here the CDR3 reads CASSQSGAYRPTEAFF. CDR3 bases: TGTGCCAGCAGCCAGTCAGGGGCCTATAGACCCACTGAAGCTTTCTTT.

V is TRBV4-1 and J is TRBJ2-7; 12 bases are shared with TRBD2. Trimming at V came to 0 bases and at J to 2 bases, leaving 8 bases not matched to a gene. Germline V gives CDR1 MGHRA, CDR2 YSYEKL. The CDR3 covers 18 residues. The CDR3 DNA reads as TGCGCCAGCAGCCAAGATCAGGGCCTAGCGGGAGGGCCCTACGAGCAGTACTTC. The encoded protein is CASSQDQGLAGGPYEQYF.

The DNA for the CDR3 is TGTGCCAGCAGCCCTCGGACAGGGGGAGAGACCCAGTACTTC. Its protein product is CASSPRTGGETQYF. This chain links TRBV7-2 with TRBJ2-5, with TRBD1 matching over 10 bases. Germline CDR1 is SGHTA and CDR2 is FQGNSA. The CDR3 consists of 14 residues. Unmatched junction bases numbered 4, after V lost 5 bases and J lost 4 bases.

This chain connects TRBV5-1 to TRBJ2-5, with a possible D match to TRBD1 (6 bases). TRBJ2-7 explains the end of the DNA better; the J call may be wrong. Germline CDR1 reads SGHRS; CDR2 reads YFSETQ. This CDR3 has 14 amino acids. The CDR3 sequence is CASSFPDSLREQYF. DNA of the CDR3: TGCGCCAGCAGCTTCCCGGACAGCCTCCGCGAGCAGTACTTC.

The rearrangement uses TRBV28 and TRBJ1-1; tentatively, D is TRBD1 (5 bases). CDR3 length: 13 residues. Trimming stripped 4 bases from V and 5 bases from J, with 11 bases between. Germline V CDR1 and CDR2: MDHEN, SYDVKM. The CDR3 region is CASSSPGRTEAFF. In nucleotides, the CDR3 is TGTGCCAGCAGTTCTCCAGGGAGGACTGAAGCTTTCTTT.

This chain connects TRBV12-5 to TRBJ2-2; perhaps TRBD1 as D (6 bases). The CDR3 runs 15 residues. Deletions cut 4 bases from V and 0 bases from J, with 9 bases between. Germline values: CDR1 LGHNT, CDR2 FRNRAP. Here the CDR3 DNA reads TGTGCTAGTGGTTCCGGACAGCCGAACACCGGGGAGCTGTTTTTT. Translating it yields CASGSGQPNTGELFF.

On this clone: One end of the junction is discordant with germline, which a read error may explain. The chain links TRBV7-7 to TRBJ2-7; D may be TRBD2 (6 bases). Germline values: CDR1 SSHAT, CDR2 FNYEAQ (reference sequence). This CDR3 region has 14 residues. CDR3 region: CASSLGGGTYEQYF. The CDR3 coding sequence is TGTGCTAGCAGCTTAGGTGGGGGGACCTACGAGCAGTACTTC.

The rearrangement links TRBV30 to TRBJ2-3, with 7 bases aligning to TRBD1. The J segment lost 3 bases and the V segment lost 8 bases, leaving 14 bases of the junction unmatched. Germline lookup yields CDR1 GTSNPN and CDR2 SVGIG (reference sequence). The CDR3 consists of 15 residues. DNA of the CDR3: TGTGCCATGCAACGGACAGGTATAGGGACAGATACGCAGTATTTT. It encodes CAMQRTGIGTDTQYF. Full variable domain (outside the CDR3, taken from reference TRBV30 and TRBJ2-3): SQTIHQWPATLVQPVGSPLSLECTVEGTSNPNLYWYRQAAGRGLQLLFYSVGIGQISSEVPQNLSASRPQDRQFILSSKKLLLSDSGFYLCAMQRTGIGTDTQYFGPGTRLTVL.

The J gene is TRBJ1-2, the V gene TRBV5-1; 9 positions agree with TRBD1. CDR3 size: 17 residues. With V trimmed by 3 bases and J by 2 bases, 11 bases remained unmatched. The germline CDR1 and CDR2 sequences are SGHRS and YFSETQ. This CDR3 reads CASSWGPGQGLNYGYTF. In nucleotides, the CDR3 is TGCGCCAGCAGCTGGGGACCGGGACAGGGCCTAAACTATGGCTACACCTTC.

The gene calls are TRBV5-1 and TRBJ1-4, with unresolved D. V was clipped by 0 bases and J by 3 bases, with 9 bases between them. Germline V gene data show CDR1 as SGHRS and CDR2 as YFSETQ. There are 15 residues in the CDR3. CDR3 sequence (DNA): TGCGCCAGCAGCTTGGACAGACAACCTAATGAAAAACTGTTTTTT. Translating gives CASSLDRQPNEKLFF.

Note on this clone: The sample carries other DNA sequences with the same CDR3. The rearrangement joins TRBV9 to TRBJ2-7; D possibly corresponds to TRBD2 (5 bases). The ends were cut back, 4 bases at V and 2 bases at J, with 13 bases in the middle. CDR1 is SGDLS and CDR2 is YYNGEE in the germline V gene. This CDR3 contains 14 residues. Here the CDR3 DNA reads TGTGCCAGCAGCCCTTCCGGGGTCCCCTACGAGCAGTACTTC. Translating it yields CASSPSGVPYEQYF.

This clone is a singleton in its sample. The CDR3 here is CASSLVGTEQFF. The CDR3 DNA reads TGCGCCAGCAGCTTGGTGGGGACAGAGCAGTTCTTC. The chain couples TRBV5-1 to TRBJ2-1; the D gene is possibly TRBD1 (6 bases). There are 12 residues in the CDR3. Germline-derived CDR1 and CDR2 are SGHRS and YFSETQ. The V end was cut by 0 bases, the J end by 10 bases, with 8 bases between.

V usage is TRBV2 and J usage is TRBJ1-5, with TRBD1 matching 8 bases. The CDR3 length is 16 residues. Germline CDR1 SNHLY, CDR2 FYNNEI. J was trimmed by 7 bases and V by 5 bases; bases with no gene match: 13. The CDR3 region has the DNA TGTGCCAGCAGTACCCAGGACAGGGTGTTAGGGCAGCCCCAGCATTTT. Amino acids: CASSTQDRVLGQPQHF. The full variable domain, in which reference TRBV2 and TRBJ1-5 provide the parts outside the CDR3, is EPEVTQTPSHQVTQMGQEVILRCVPISNHLYFYWYRQILGQKVEFLVSFYNNEISEKSEIFDDQFSVERPDGSNFTLKIRSTKLEDSAMYFCASSTQDRVLGQPQHFGDGTRLSIL.

The J gene is TRBJ1-2, the V gene TRBV30, with D possibly TRBD1 on 5 matching bases. The CDR3 covers 13 residues. V lost 2 bases to trimming and J lost 5 bases, with 12 bases between them. Germline-derived CDR1 and CDR2 are GTSNPN and SVGIG (reference sequence). CDR3 loop: CAWSRGDGYGYTF. The CDR3 nucleotides are TGTGCCTGGAGTCGGGGGGACGGGTATGGCTACACCTTC.

The chain couples TRBV5-1 to TRBJ2-7; TRBD1 is a possible D gene (6 bases). Trimming shortened V by 1 base and J by 2 bases, and 13 bases separated the two germline ends. The CDR3 contains 15 residues. Germline V CDR1 and CDR2: SGHRS, YFSETQ. The CDR3 region has the DNA TGCGCCAGCAGCTTGACAACAGGGACCCCCTACGAGCAGTACTTC. Its protein product is CASSLTTGTPYEQYF.

This clone turned up a few times. The chain employs TRBV4-1 and TRBJ2-5; a weak D match, TRBD2 (7 bases). Germline V gene lookup returns CDR1 MGHRA and CDR2 YSYEKL. The CDR3 totals 16 residues. Trimming took off 0 bases at V and 2 bases at J, with 13 bases between the two ends. CDR3 sequence: CASSQDWGGLQETQYF. The CDR3 DNA follows: TGCGCCAGCAGCCAAGATTGGGGGGGCCTGCAAGAGACCCAGTACTTC.

The chain couples TRBV6-1 to TRBJ2-1; 8 positions match TRBD1. Trimming cost V 7 bases and J 8 bases; bases outside gene matches: 13. The CDR3 extends over 15 amino acids. The V gene's germline CDR1 is MNHNS and CDR2 SASEGT. This CDR3 is CASIGMTGATDEQFF. For the CDR3, the DNA is TGTGCCAGCATTGGAATGACAGGGGCTACGGATGAGCAGTTCTTC.